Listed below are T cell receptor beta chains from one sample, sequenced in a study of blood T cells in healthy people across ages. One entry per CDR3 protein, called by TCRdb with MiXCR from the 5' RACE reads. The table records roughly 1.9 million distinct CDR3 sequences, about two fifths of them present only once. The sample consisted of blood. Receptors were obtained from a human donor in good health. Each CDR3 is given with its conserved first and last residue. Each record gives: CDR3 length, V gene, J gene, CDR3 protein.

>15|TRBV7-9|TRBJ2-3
CASSRDSGGIDTQYF
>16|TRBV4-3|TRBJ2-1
CASSPQASGGDREQFF
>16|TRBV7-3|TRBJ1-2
CASSLGTLGGGQGYTF
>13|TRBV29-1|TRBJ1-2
CSVVGGGSYGYTF
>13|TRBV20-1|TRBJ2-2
CSARWSLGGELFF
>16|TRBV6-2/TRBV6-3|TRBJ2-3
CASSSTSGGAADTQYF
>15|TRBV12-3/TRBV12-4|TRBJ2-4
CASSFWGTAKNIQYF
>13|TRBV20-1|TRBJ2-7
CSALAGFPYEQYF
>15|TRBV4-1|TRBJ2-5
CASSQAQGYQETQYF
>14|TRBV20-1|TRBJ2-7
CSAPPGLAHYEQYF
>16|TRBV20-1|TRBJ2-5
CSAAPWLAARQETQYF
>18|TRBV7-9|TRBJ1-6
CASSLAYNTGGNNSPLHF
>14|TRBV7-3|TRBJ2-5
CASSPGNSQETQYF
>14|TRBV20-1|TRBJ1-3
CSARDDDSGNTIYF
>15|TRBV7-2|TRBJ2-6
CASSSTTLGANVLTF
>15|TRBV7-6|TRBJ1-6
CASSLGGRSDSPLHF
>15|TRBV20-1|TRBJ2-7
CSARTRWDHSYEQYF
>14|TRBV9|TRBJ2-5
CASSVASVQETQYF
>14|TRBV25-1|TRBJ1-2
CASSDYRDIYGYTF
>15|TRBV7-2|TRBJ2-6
CASSPGISGANVLTF
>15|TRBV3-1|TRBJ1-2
CASSQALGSIYGYTF
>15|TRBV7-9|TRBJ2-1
CASSRTSGMGDEQFF
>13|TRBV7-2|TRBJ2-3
CASSSGTRDTQYF
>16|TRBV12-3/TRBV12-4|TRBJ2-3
CTSILGILTLTDTQYF
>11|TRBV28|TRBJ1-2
CATAFALGYTF
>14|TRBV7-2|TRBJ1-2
CASSLAIGGYGYTF
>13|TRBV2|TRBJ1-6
CASKFGGNSPLHF
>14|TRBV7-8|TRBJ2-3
CASSPGTWGDTQYF
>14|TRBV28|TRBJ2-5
CASRKTGGSGTQYF
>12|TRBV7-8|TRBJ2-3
CASRPQADTQYF
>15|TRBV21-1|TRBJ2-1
CASRTGTGGRNEQFF
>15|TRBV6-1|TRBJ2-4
CASSEIGTLGHIQYF
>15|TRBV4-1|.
CASSQGTAPHYEQYF
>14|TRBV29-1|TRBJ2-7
CSVDWGGDPYEQYF
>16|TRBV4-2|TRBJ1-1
CASSQATGLRYTEAFF
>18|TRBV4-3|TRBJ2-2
CASSQVLTGTSITGELFF
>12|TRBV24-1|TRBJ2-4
CATKDGENIQYF
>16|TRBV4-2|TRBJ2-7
CASSQDRGTGWYEQYF
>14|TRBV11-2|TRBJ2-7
CASSFWRSSYEQYF
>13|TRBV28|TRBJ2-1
CASRKTADNEQFF
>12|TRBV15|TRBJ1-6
CATSRSNGWPHF
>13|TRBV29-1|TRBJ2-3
CSLRGRGGDTQYF
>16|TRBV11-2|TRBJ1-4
CASSLGSRSGSEKLFF
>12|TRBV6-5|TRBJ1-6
CASSWINSPLHF
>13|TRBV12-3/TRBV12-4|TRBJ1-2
CASSQGPGYGYTF
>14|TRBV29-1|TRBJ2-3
CSVKTDPNADTQYF
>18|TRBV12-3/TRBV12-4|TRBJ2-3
CASSFTPGLAGGWDTQYF
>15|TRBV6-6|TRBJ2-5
CASSYFTGSQETQYF
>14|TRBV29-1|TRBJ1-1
CSARGTGGDTEAFF
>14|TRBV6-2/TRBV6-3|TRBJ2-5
CASAGTLETETQYF
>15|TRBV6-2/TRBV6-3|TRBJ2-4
CASSFRKLAKNIQYF
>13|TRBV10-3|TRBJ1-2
CAISYEVDYGYTF
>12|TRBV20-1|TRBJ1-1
CSARGLYTEAFF
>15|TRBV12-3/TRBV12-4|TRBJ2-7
CASSLGLGATLEQYF
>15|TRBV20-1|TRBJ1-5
CSAGASGRGNQPQHF
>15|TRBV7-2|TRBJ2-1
CASSPVLSSYNEQFF
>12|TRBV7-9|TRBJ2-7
CASSPKSREQYF
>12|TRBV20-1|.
CSGSTETYEQYF
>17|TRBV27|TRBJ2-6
CASTGGPRALGTNVLTF
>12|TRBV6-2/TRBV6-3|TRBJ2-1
CASSYFGNEQFF